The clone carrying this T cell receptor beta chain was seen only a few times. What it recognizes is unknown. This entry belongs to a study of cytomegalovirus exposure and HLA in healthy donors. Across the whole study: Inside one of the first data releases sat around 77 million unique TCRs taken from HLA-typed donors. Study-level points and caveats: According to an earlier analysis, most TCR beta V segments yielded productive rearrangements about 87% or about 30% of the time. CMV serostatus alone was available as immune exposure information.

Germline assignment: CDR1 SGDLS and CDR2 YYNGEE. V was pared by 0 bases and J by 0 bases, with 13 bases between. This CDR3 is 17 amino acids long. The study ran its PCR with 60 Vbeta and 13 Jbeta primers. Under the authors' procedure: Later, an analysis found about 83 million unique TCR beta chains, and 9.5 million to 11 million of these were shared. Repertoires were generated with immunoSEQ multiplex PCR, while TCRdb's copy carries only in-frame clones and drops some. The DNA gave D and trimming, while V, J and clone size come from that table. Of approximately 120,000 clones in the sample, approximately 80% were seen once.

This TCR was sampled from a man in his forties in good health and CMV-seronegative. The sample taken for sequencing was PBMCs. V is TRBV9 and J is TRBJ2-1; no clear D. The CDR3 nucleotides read TGTGCCAGCAGCGTAGCTACTGGCGGTACCTCCTACAATGAGCAGTTCTTC. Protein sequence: CASSVATGGTSYNEQFF. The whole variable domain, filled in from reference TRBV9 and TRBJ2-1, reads DSGVTQTPKHLITATGQRVTLRCSPRSGDLSVYWYQQSLDQGLQFLIQYYNGEERAKGNILERFSAQQFPDLHSELNLSSLELGDSALYFCASSVATGGTSYNEQFFGPGTRLTVL.